This TCR beta chain was found in a study of T cell responses to AZD1222 COVID-19 vaccine. Notes on the study in general: The breadth and depth of Spike-specific TCRs increased once two AZD1222 doses had been given.

The CDR3 has 14 residues. Trimming stripped 3 bases from V and 8 bases from J, with 16 bases between. The germline V gene encodes CDR1 MNHEY and CDR2 SMNVEV (reference sequence). Some clones are missing from TCRdb's copy, which holds only in-frame ones; the method was immunoSEQ multiplex PCR. The sample has approximately 120,000 clones; approximately 90% are singletons. Turning to this clone: Its antigen remains unidentified.

The clonotype originates from an adult who received the AZD1222 COVID-19 vaccine. Sample: peripheral blood, taken 28 days after the second AZD1222 dose. The gene calls are TRBV27 and TRBJ1-2; the D is unclear. The CDR3 region is CASSLSARQGGYTF. The CDR3 region has the DNA TGTGCCAGCAGTTTGTCAGCCCGCCAAGGGGGCTACACCTTC.